Shown below are 25 T cell receptor beta chains from a single sample sequenced in a study of blood T cell repertoires in COVID-19. TCRdb keeps only in-frame clones here, not all; method: immunoSEQ multiplex PCR. This repertoire shows around 88,000 clones, approximately 90% found once; its top ten account for around 3%. Specimen: peripheral blood. These receptors all stem from a woman aged 80 or over with acute or convalescent COVID-19.

This rearrangement joins TRBV4-2 to TRBJ1-1; 8 bases match TRBD1. V was pared by 0 bases and J by 7 bases, with 7 bases of the junction left unmatched. CDR1 and CDR2 (germline): LGHNA, YNFKEQ. The CDR3 extends over 15 amino acids. For the CDR3, the DNA is TGTGCCAGCAGCCAAGATGTAGGACAGGGTCTTGAAGCTTTCTTT. Translation: CASSQDVGQGLEAFF.

The chain recombines TRBV18 with TRBJ1-1; weak D call: TRBD1 (5 bases). The CDR3 is 14 amino acids. With 6 bases removed from V and 0 bases from J, the gap between germline ends came to 11 bases. Germline-derived CDR1 and CDR2 are KGHSH and LQKENI. The CDR3 DNA reads TGTGCCAGCTCTGTGGACACGATGAACACTGAAGCTTTCTTT. Protein product: CASSVDTMNTEAFF.

The genes are TRBV4-2 and TRBJ2-5, with D possibly TRBD2 on 7 matching bases. This CDR3 contains 16 residues. Trimming cost V 2 bases and J 5 bases, with 18 bases left between them. Germline values: CDR1 LGHNA, CDR2 YNFKEQ. The CDR3 DNA is TGTGCCAGCAGCCAACAACGGGGGGCTGACGGTGAGACCCAGTACTTC. Protein sequence: CASSQQRGADGETQYF.

This chain uses TRBV4-3 with TRBJ2-2; no firm D call. The CDR3 runs to 13 residues. Germline CDR1 is LGHNA and CDR2 is YSLEER. DNA of the CDR3: TGCGCAGGCCTAGAGGTAGACACCGGGGAGCTGTTTTTT. It codes for CAGLEVDTGELFF.

This chain links TRBV3-1 (or the pseudogene TRBV3-2) with TRBJ2-1, with 7 nucleotides matching TRBD2. The CDR3 contains 15 residues. The J segment lost 8 bases and the V segment lost 0 bases, leaving 7 bases of the junction unmatched. Germline assignment: CDR1 LGHDT and CDR2 YNNKEL (reference sequence). CDR3 sequence: CASSQEWEGIDEQFF. CDR3 nucleotide sequence: TGTGCCAGCAGCCAAGAGTGGGAGGGCATCGATGAGCAGTTCTTC.

This chain connects TRBV6-4 to TRBJ2-2; D possibly corresponds to TRBD2 (5 bases). Trimming pared 6 bases from V and 0 bases from J, leaving 8 bases between. The CDR3 consists of 14 residues. Looked up from germline, CDR1 is MRHNA and CDR2 is SNTAGT. This CDR3 reads CASSPGTNTGELFF. CDR3 nucleotide sequence: TGTGCCAGCAGCCCCGGGACGAACACCGGGGAGCTGTTTTTT.

V usage is TRBV30 and J usage is TRBJ2-2; 8 nucleotides align to TRBD2. The CDR3 spans 18 residues. The germline V gene encodes CDR1 GTSNPN and CDR2 SVGIG (reference sequence). V lost 2 bases to trimming and J lost 4 bases; unmatched junction nucleotides: 15. The CDR3 region has the DNA TGTGCCTGGAGTTTCCGGGGCTCGGGGACTAGTCCCACCGGGGAGCTGTTTTTT. It codes for CAWSFRGSGTSPTGELFF.

The V and J genes are TRBV6-1 and TRBJ1-1; D not resolved. The CDR3 covers 13 residues. CDR1 and CDR2 from the germline V gene are MNHNS and SASEGT. Between the trimmed V and J ends, which lost 3 bases and 4 bases, there was a span of 9 bases. In nucleotides, the CDR3 is TGTGCCAGCAGTGATATTTCCCGCACTGAAGCTTTCTTT. Protein product: CASSDISRTEAFF.

Here the CDR3 reads CASSLGQGNYGYTF. The CDR3 region has the DNA TGTGCCAGCAGCCTGGGACAGGGGAACTATGGCTACACCTTC. The chain employs TRBV9 and TRBJ1-2; 10 positions agree with TRBD1. Germline CDR1 is SGDLS and CDR2 is YYNGEE. The CDR3 contains 14 residues. V lost 4 bases and J lost 2; bases outside the gene matches: 2.

Only a few counts were recorded for this clone. This chain connects TRBV7-9 to TRBJ1-2, with 7 bases aligning to TRBD1. V dropped 5 bases and J dropped 7; count of bases not matched to a gene: 7. Germline CDR1 reads SEHNR; CDR2 reads FQNEAQ (reference sequence). This CDR3 comprises 13 residues. Here the CDR3 DNA reads TGTGCCAGCAGCCCCGACAGGGTGGGTGGCTACACCTTC. It specifies CASSPDRVGGYTF. Based on the CDR3 plus reference TRBV7-9 and TRBJ1-2, the full variable domain is DTGVSQNPRHKITKRGQNVTFRCDPISEHNRLYWYRQTLGQGPEFLTYFQNEAQLEKSRLLSDRFSAERPKGSFSTLEIQRTEQGDSAMYLCASSPDRVGGYTFGSGTRLTVV.

The V call is TRBV7-3, the J call TRBJ2-3; D possibly corresponds to TRBD2 (5 bases). Germline CDR1 reads SGHTA; CDR2 reads FQGTGA. The CDR3 totals 16 residues. Deletions cut 5 bases from V and 5 bases from J, with 20 bases between. The CDR3 reads CASSNPPDAGKDTQYF. In nucleotides, the CDR3 is TGTGCCAGCAGCAACCCCCCCGACGCGGGTAAAGATACGCAGTATTTT.

The chain recombines TRBV7-2 with TRBJ1-1, with unresolved D. The CDR3 has 15 amino acids. Deletions cut 1 base from V and 1 base from J, with 10 bases between. Germline CDR1 is SGHTA and CDR2 is FQGNSA. CDR3 protein: CASSLDARGNTEAFF. The CDR3 DNA reads as TGTGCCAGCAGCTTAGACGCCCGAGGGAACACTGAAGCTTTCTTT.

The chain employs TRBV7-9 and TRBJ2-3; no clear D. The length of the CDR3 is 15 residues. Germline assignment: CDR1 SEHNR and CDR2 FQNEAQ (reference sequence). The V end was cut by 3 bases, the J end by 1 base, with 11 bases between. The CDR3 sequence is CASSLATQGTDTQYF. DNA of the CDR3: TGTGCCAGCAGCTTGGCTACTCAGGGCACAGATACGCAGTATTTT.

The chain's CDR3 is CASSMVSTGAGELFF. The DNA for the CDR3 is TGTGCCAGTAGTATGGTCTCAACAGGGGCCGGGGAGCTGTTTTTT. This chain links TRBV19 with TRBJ2-2; 7 bases align to TRBD1. Trimming cost V 3 bases and J 6 bases; bases outside gene matches: 7. Germline V CDR1 and CDR2: LNHDA, SQIVND (reference sequence). The CDR3 loop spans 15 amino acids. Supplemented by reference TRBV19 and TRBJ2-2, the full variable domain reads DGGITQSPKYLFRKEGQNVTLSCEQNLNHDAMYWYRQDPGQGLRLIYYSQIVNDFQKGDIAEGYSVSREKKESFPLTVTSAQKNPTAFYLCASSMVSTGAGELFFGEGSRLTVL.

The rearrangement links TRBV10-3 to TRBJ2-1, with TRBD2 matching over 9 bases. Germline-derived CDR1 and CDR2 are ENHRY and SYGVKD. V lost 6 bases, J lost 5 bases, and 8 bases stayed unmatched. This CDR3 has 15 amino acids. The chain's CDR3 is CAISPGLAGNNEQFF. In DNA, the CDR3 is TGTGCCATCAGCCCGGGACTAGCCGGCAACAATGAGCAGTTCTTC.

V and J are TRBV5-1 and TRBJ1-1; D is possibly TRBD1 (5 bases). The germline CDR1 and CDR2 sequences are SGHRS and YFSETQ. The CDR3 loop spans 15 amino acids. The ends were cut back, 4 bases at V and 8 bases at J, with 21 bases in the middle. The CDR3 sequence is CASSATTDTLEEAFF. The CDR3 nucleotides are TGCGCCAGCAGCGCGACCACGGACACGCTAGAAGAAGCTTTCTTT.

This rearrangement joins TRBV11-2 to TRBJ2-5, with 8 bases that match TRBD1. After removal of 5 bases from V and 2 bases from J, the junction contained 4 bases not matched to a gene. Germline V gives CDR1 SGHAT, CDR2 FQNNGV. There are 14 residues in the CDR3. This CDR3 reads CASSTRTGQETQYF. CDR3 nucleotide sequence: TGTGCCAGCAGCACCCGGACAGGGCAAGAGACCCAGTACTTC.

The rearrangement uses TRBV9 and TRBJ2-5; tentatively, D is TRBD2 (5 bases). V was trimmed by 7 bases and J by 5 bases, leaving 18 bases between them. This CDR3 is built from 14 residues. Germline CDR1 SGDLS, CDR2 YYNGEE. The CDR3 region has the DNA TGTGCCAGCTCCTCCCACTCACTAGGGGAGACCCAGTACTTC. Translation gives CASSSHSLGETQYF.

J is TRBJ2-7 and V is TRBV6-1, with D perhaps TRBD2 (5 bases). This CDR3 has 13 residues. In germline, CDR1 is MNHNS, CDR2 SASEGT. V lost 3 bases and J lost 6, with 12 bases in between. The CDR3 region is CASSDAIGSEQYF. As DNA, the CDR3 is TGTGCCAGCAGTGATGCGATAGGGAGCGAGCAGTACTTC.

This clone has a single count. This chain links TRBV7-8 with TRBJ2-1, with 8 bases fitting TRBD2. J lost 10 bases, V lost 0 bases, and 8 bases had no gene match. Germline lookup yields CDR1 SGHVS and CDR2 FQNEAQ. CDR3 length equals 15 residues. The CDR3, as DNA: TGTGCCAGCAGCTTAGCGTTACTAGCGGAGGGGGAGCAGTTCTTC. It is translated as CASSLALLAEGEQFF.

The V and J genes are TRBV28 and TRBJ1-4, with 9 nucleotides matching TRBD1. The CDR3 sequence is 16 residues long. The V gene's germline CDR1 is MDHEN and CDR2 SYDVKM. V shed 6 bases and J 0 bases; nucleotides not matched to a gene: 5. CDR3 region: CASSRQGVATNEKLFF. DNA of the CDR3: TGTGCCAGCAGCCGACAGGGGGTTGCAACTAATGAAAAACTGTTTTTT.

This clone was found a few times. The V gene is TRBV6-5, the J gene TRBJ1-2; 7 bases are shared with TRBD1. The CDR3 is 15 residues long. CDR1 MNHEY and CDR2 SVGAGI come from the germline V gene. The trim removed 6 bases at V and 4 bases at J, leaving 11 bases unmatched. CDR3 in DNA: TGTGCCAGCAGAAACCTAGGGACAGCCTCCTATGGCTACACCTTC. Its protein is CASRNLGTASYGYTF.

V is TRBV19 and J is TRBJ1-2; D perhaps matches TRBD1 (5 bases). This CDR3 contains 15 residues. Germline V CDR1 and CDR2: LNHDA, SQIVND (reference sequence). Trimming left V 7 bases short and J 3 bases short, with 18 bases between. The CDR3: CASTLLGEGDYGYTF. Here the CDR3 DNA reads TGTGCCAGTACCCTATTGGGGGAGGGAGACTATGGCTACACCTTC.

The chain links TRBV4-1 to TRBJ2-1, with TRBD2 identical over 8 bases. The ends lost 3 bases at V and 0 bases at J; junction bases unmatched: 7. This CDR3 comprises 17 residues. Germline values: CDR1 MGHRA, CDR2 YSYEKL. The CDR3 DNA sequence: TGCGCCAGCAGCCACCCCCCGGGGGGGGACTCCTACAATGAGCAGTTCTTC. Its protein product is CASSHPPGGDSYNEQFF.

The chain couples TRBV7-2 to TRBJ2-3; possibly TRBD2 for D (7 bases). CDR1 and CDR2 (germline): SGHTA, FQGNSA. Deletions cut 5 bases from V and 2 bases from J, with 14 bases between. The length of the CDR3 is 15 residues. The CDR3 sequence: CASSAWGGPTDTQYF. The CDR3 coding sequence is TGTGCCAGCAGCGCCTGGGGGGGGCCCACAGATACGCAGTATTTT.